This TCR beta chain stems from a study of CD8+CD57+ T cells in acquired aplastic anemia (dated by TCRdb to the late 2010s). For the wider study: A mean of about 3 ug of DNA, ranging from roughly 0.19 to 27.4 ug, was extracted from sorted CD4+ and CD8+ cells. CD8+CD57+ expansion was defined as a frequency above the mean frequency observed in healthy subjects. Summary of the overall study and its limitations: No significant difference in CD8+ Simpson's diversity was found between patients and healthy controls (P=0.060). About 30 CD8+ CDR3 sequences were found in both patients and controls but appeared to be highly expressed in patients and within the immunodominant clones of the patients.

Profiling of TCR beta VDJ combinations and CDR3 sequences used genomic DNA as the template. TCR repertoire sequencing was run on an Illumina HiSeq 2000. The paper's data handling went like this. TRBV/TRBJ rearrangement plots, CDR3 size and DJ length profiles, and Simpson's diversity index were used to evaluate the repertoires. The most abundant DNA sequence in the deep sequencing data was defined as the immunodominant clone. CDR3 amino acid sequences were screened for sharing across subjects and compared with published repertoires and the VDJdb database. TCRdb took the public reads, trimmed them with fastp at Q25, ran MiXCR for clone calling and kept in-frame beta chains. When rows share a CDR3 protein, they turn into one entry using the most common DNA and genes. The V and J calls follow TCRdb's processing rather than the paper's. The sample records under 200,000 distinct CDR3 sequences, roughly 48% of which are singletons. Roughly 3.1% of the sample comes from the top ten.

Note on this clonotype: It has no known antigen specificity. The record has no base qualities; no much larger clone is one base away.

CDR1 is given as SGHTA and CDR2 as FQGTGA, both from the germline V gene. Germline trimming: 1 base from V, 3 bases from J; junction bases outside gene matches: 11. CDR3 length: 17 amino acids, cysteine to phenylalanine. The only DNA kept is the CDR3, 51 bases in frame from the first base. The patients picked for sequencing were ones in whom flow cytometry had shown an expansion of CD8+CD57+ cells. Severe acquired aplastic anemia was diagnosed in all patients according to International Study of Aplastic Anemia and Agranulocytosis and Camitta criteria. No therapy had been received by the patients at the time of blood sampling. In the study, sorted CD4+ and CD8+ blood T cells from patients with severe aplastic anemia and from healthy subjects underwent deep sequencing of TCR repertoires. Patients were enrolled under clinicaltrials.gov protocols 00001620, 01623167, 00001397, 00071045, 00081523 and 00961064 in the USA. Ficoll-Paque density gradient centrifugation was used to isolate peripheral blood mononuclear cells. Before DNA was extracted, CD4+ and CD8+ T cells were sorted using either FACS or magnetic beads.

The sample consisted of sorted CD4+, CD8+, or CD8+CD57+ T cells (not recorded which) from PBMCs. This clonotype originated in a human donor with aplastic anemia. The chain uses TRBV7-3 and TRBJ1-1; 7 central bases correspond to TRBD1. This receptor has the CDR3 CASSLRRDRDGDTEAFF. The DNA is TGTGCCAGCAGCTTAAGGCGGGACAGAGATGGGGACACTGAAGCTTTCTTT. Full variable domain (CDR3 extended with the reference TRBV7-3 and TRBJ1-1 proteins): GAGVSQTPSNKVTEKGKYVELRCDPISGHTALYWYRQSLGQGPEFLIYFQGTGAADDSGLPNDRFFAVRPEGSVSTLKIQRTERGDSAVYLCASSLRRDRDGDTEAFFGQGTRLTVV.